This TCR beta chain was recovered during a study of T cells after yellow fever vaccination. Study-wide background: Any fraction with a low cell number was prepared using SMART-Seq v4 Ultra Low Input. Broader study findings: Abundant bulk-derived clonotypes could contaminate FACS-sorted repertoires. Weaker overall was a secondary response that nonetheless peaked faster, on day 5 versus 15.

TCRdb re-called the 5' RACE reads through MiXCR, storing one row per CDR3 protein. This table holds 140,000 to 150,000 distinct CDR3 sequences, more than 6.5% found once. CDR1 and CDR2 (germline): SGHTA, FQGNSA. V lost 3 bases, J lost 0 bases, and 6 bases lay in between. The CDR3 is 14 amino acids. This clonotype occurred many times. No antigen is known for it. The specimen was CD4+ T cells sorted from PBMCs, collected 10 days after the yellow fever booster vaccination. The V call is TRBV7-2, the J call TRBJ2-1; no definite D call. This sequence was found in a man in his thirties or forties who received the YFV17D yellow fever vaccine. CDR3 sequence (DNA): TGTGCCAGCAGCTTGGCGACCTCCTACAATGAGCAGTTCTTC. This sequence encodes CASSLATSYNEQFF.